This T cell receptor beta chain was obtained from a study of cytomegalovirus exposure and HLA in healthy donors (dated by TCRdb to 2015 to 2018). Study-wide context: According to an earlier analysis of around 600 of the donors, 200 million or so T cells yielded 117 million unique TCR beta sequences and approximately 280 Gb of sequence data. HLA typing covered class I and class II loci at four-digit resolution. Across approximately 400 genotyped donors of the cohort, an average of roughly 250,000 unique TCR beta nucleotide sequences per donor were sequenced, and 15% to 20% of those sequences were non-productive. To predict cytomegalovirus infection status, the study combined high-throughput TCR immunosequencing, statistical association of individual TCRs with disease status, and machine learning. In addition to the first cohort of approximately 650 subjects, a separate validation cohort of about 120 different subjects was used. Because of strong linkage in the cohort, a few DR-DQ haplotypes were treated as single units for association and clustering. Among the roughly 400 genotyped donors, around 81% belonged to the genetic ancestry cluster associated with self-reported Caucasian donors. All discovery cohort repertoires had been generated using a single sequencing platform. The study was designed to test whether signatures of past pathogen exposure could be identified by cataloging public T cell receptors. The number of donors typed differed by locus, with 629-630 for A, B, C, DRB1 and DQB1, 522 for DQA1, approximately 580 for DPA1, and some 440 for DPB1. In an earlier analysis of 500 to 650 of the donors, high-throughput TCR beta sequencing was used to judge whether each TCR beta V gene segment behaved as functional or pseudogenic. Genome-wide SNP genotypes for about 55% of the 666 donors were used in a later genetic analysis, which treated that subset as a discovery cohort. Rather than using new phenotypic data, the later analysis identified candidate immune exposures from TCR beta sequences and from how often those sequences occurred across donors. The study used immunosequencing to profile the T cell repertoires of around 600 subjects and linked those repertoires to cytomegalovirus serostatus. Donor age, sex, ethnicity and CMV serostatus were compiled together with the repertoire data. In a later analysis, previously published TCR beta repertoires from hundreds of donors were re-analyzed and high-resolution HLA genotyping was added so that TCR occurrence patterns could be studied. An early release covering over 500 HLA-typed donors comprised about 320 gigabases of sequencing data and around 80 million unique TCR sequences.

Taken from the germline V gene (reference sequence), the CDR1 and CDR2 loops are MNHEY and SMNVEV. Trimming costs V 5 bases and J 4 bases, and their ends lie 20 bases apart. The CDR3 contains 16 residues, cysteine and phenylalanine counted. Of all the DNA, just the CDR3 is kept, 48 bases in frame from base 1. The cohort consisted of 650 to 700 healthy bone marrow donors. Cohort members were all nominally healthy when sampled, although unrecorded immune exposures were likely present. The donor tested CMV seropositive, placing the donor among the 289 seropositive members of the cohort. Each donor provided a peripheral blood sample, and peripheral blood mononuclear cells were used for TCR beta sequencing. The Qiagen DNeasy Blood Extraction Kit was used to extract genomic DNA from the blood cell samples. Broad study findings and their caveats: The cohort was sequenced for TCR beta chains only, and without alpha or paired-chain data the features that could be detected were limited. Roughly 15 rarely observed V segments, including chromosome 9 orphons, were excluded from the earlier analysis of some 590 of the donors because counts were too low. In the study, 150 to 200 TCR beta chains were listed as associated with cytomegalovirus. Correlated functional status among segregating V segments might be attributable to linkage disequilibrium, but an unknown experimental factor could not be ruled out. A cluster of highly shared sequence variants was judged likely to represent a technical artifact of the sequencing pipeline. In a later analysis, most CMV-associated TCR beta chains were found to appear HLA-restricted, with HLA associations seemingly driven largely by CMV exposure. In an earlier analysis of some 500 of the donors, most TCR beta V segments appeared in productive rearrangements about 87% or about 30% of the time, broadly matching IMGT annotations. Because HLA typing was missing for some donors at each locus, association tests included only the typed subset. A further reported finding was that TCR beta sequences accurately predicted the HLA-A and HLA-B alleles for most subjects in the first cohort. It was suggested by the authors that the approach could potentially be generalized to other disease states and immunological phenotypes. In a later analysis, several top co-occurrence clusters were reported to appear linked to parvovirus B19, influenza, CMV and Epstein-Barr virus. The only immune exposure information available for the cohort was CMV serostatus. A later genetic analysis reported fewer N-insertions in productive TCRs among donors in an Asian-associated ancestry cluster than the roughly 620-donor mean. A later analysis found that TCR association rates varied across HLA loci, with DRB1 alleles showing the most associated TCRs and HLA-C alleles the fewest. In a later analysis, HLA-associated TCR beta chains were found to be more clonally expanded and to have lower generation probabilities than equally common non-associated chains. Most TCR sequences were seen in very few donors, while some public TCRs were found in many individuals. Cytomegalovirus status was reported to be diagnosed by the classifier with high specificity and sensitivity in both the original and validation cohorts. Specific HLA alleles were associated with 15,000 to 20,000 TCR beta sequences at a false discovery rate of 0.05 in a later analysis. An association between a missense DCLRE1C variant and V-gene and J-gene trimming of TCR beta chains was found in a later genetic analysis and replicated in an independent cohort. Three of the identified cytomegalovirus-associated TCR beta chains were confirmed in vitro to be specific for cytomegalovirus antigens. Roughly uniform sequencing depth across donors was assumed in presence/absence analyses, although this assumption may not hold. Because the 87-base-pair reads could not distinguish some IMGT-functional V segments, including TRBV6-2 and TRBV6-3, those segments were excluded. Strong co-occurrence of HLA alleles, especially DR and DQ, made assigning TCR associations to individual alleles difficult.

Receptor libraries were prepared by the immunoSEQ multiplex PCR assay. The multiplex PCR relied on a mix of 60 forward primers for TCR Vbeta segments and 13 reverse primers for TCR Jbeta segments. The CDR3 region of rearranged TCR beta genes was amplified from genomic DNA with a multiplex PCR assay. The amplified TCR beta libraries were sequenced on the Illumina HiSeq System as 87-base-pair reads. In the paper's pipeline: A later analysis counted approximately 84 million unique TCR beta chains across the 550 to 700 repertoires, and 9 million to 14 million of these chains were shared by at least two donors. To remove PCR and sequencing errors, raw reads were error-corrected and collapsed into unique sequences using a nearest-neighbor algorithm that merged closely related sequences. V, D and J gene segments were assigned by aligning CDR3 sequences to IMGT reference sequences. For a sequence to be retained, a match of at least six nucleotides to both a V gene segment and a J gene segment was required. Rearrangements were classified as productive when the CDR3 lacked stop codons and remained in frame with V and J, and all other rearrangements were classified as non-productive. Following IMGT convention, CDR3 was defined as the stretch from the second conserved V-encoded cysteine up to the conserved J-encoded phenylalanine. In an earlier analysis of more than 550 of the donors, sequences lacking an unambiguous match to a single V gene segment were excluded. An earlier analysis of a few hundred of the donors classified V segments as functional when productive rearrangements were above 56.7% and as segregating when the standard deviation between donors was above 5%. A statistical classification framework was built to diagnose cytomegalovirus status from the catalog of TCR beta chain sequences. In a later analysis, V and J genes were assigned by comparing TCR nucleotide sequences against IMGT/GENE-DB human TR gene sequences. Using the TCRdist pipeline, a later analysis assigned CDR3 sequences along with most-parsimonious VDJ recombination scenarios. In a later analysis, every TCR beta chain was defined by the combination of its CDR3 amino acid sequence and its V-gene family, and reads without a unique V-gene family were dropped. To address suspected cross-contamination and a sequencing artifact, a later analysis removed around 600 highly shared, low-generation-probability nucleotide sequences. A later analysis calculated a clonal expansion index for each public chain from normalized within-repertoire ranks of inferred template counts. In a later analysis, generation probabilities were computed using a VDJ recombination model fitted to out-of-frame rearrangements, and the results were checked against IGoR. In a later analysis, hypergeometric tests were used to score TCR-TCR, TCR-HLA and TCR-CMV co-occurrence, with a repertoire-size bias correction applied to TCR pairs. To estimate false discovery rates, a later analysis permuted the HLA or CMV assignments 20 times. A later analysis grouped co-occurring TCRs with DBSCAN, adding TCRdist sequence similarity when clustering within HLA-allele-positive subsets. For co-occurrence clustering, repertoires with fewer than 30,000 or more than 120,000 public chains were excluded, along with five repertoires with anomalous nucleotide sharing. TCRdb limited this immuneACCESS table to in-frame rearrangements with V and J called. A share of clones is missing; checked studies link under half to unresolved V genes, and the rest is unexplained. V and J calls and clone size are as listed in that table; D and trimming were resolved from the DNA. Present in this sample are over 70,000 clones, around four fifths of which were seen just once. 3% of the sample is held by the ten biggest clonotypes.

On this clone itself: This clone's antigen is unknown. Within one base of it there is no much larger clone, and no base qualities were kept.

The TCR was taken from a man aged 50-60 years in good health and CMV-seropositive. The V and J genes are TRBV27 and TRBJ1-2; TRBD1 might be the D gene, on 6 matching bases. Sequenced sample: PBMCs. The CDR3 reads CASSPSRGGRGYGYTF. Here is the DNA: TGTGCCAGCAGTCCTTCGCGGGGGGGCAGGGGCTATGGCTACACCTTC.